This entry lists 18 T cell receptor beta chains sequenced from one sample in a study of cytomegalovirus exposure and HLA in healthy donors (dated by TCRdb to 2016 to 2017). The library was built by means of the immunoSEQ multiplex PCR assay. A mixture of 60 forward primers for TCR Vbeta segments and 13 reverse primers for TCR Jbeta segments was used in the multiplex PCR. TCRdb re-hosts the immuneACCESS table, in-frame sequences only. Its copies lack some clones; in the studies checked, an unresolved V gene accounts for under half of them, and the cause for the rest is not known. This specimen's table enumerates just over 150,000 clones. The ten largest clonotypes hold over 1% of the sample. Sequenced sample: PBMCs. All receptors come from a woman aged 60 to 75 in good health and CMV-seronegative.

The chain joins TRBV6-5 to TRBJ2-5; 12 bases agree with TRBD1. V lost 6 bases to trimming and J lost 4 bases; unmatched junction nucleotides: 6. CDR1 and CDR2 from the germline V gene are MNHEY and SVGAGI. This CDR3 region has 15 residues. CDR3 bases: TGTGCCAGCAGAACCGGGACAGGGGGCCCAGAGACCCAGTACTTC. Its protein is CASRTGTGGPETQYF.

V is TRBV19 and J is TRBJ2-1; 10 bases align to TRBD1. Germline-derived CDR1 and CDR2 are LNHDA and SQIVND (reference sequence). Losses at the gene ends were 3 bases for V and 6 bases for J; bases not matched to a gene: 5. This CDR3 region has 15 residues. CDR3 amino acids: CASSIRDRGPNEQFF. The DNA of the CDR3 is TGTGCCAGTAGTATCCGGGACAGGGGCCCCAATGAGCAGTTCTTC.

CDR3 region: CASSEGWLNTGELFF. For the CDR3, the DNA is TGTGCCAGCAGTGAAGGGTGGCTTAACACCGGGGAGCTGTTTTTT. The V call is TRBV2, the J call TRBJ2-2; D uncertain. This CDR3 spans 15 amino acids. Trimming removed 1 base at V and 2 bases at J, with 8 bases between. Germline CDR1 and CDR2: SNHLY and FYNNEI.

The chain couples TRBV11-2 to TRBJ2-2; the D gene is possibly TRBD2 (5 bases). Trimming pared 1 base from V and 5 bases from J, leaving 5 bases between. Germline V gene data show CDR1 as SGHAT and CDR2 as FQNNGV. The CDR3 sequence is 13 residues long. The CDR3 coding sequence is TGTGCCAGCAGCTTAGGGAGGACCGGGGAGCTGTTTTTT. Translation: CASSLGRTGELFF.

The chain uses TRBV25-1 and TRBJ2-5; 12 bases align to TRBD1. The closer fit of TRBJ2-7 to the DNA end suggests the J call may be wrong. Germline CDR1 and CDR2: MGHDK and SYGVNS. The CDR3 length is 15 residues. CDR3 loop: CASRGDRGRLSEQYF. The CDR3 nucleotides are TGTGCCAGCAGGGGGGACAGGGGGCGACTTAGCGAGCAGTACTTC.

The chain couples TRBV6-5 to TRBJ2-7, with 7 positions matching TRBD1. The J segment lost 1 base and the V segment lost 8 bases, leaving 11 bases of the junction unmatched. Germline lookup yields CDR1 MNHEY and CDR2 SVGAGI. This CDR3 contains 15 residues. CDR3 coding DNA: TGTGCCAGCCCGGTTATTGGACAGGCTTCCTACGAGCAGTACTTC. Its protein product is CASPVIGQASYEQYF.

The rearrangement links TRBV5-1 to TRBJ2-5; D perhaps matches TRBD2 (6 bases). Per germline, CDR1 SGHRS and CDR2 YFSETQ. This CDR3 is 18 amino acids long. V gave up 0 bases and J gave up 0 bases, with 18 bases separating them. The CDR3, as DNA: TGCGCCAGCAGCTTGGCCAGGATAGCGGTAATGTACCAAGAGACCCAGTACTTC. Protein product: CASSLARIAVMYQETQYF.

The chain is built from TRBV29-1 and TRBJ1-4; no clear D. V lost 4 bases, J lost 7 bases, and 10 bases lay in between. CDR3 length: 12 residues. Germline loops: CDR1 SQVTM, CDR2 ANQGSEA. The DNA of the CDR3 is TGCAGCGTTGGGAGGCCCGGTGAAAAACTGTTTTTT. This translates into CSVGRPGEKLFF.

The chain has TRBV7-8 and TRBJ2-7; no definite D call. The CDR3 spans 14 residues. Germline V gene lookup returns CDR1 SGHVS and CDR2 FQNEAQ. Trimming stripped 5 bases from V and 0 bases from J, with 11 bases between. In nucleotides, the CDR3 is TGTGCCAGCAGCCCCCCCACGGGCTCCTACGAGCAGTACTTC. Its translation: CASSPPTGSYEQYF.

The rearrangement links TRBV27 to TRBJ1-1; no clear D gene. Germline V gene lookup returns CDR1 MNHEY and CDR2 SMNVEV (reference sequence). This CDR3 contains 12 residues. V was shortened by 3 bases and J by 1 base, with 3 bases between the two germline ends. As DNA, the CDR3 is TGTGCCAGCAGTTTTCGGAACACTGAAGCTTTCTTT. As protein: CASSFRNTEAFF.

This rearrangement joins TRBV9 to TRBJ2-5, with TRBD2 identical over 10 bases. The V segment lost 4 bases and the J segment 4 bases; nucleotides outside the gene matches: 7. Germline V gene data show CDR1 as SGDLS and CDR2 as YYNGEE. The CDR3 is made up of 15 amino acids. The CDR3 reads CASSLRLAGAETQYF. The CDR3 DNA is TGTGCCAGCAGCCTAAGGCTAGCGGGAGCAGAGACCCAGTACTTC.

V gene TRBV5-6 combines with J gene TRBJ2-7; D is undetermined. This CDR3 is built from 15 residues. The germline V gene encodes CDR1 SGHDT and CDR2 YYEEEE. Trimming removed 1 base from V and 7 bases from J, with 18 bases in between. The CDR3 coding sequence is TGTGCCAGCAGCTTGTGGTTAAGGAGTTATGGGGAGCAGTACTTC. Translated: CASSLWLRSYGEQYF.

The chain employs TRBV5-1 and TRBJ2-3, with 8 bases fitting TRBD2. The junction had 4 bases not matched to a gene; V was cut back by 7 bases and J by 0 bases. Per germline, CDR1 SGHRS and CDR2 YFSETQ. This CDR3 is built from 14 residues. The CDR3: CASESSGSTDTQYF. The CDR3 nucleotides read TGCGCCAGCGAGTCTAGCGGGAGCACAGATACGCAGTATTTT. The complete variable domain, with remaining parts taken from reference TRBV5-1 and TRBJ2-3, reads KAGVTQTPRYLIKTRGQQVTLSCSPISGHRSVSWYQQTPGQGLQFLFEYFSETQRNKGNFPGRFSGRQFSNSRSEMNVSTLELGDSALYLCASESSGSTDTQYFGPGTRLTVL.

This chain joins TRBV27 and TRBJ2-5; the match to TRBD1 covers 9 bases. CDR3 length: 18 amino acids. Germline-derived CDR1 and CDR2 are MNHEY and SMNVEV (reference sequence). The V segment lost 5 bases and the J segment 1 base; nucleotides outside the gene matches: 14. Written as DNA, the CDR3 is TGTGCCAGCAGTAGAATAAACCGGGACAGGGTTCTCCAAGAGACCCAGTACTTC. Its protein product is CASSRINRDRVLQETQYF.

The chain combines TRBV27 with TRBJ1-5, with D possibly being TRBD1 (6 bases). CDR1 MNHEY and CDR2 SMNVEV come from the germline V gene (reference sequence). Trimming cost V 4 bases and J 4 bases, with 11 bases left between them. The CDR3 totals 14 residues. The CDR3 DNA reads TGTGCCAGCAGTTCCGACAGGCCGAATCAGCCCCAGCATTTT. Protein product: CASSSDRPNQPQHF.

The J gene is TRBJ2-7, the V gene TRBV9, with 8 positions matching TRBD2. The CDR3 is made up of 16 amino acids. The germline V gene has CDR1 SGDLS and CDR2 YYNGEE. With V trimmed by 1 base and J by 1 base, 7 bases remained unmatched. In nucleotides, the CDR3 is TGTGCCAGCAGCGTACGGGGAGAGCGGGAGTCCTACGAGCAGTACTTC. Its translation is CASSVRGERESYEQYF.

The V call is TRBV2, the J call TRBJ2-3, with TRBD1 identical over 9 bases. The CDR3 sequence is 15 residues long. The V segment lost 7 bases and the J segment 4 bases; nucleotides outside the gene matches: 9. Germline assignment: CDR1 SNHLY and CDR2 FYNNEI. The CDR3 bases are TGTGCCAGCATTCCGGGACAGGGTGGTGCAGATACGCAGTATTTT. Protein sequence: CASIPGQGGADTQYF. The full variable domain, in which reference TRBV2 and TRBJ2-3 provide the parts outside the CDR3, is EPEVTQTPSHQVTQMGQEVILRCVPISNHLYFYWYRQILGQKVEFLVSFYNNEISEKSEIFDDQFSVERPDGSNFTLKIRSTKLEDSAMYFCASIPGQGGADTQYFGPGTRLTVL.

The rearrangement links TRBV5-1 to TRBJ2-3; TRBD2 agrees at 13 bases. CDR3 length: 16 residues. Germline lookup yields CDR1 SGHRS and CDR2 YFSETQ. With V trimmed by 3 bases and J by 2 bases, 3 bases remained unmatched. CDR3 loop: CASSWGLAGNTDTQYF. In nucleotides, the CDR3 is TGCGCCAGCAGCTGGGGACTAGCGGGGAACACAGATACGCAGTATTTT.